Detailed here is one T cell receptor (beta chain). What it recognizes is unknown. The treatment here: oral pan-JAK inhibitor, 5-10 mg twice daily. CDR1 and CDR2 from the germline V gene are SQVTM and ANQGSEA. Between the trimmed V and J ends, which lost 6 bases and 2 bases, there was a span of 14 bases. This CDR3 has 13 amino acids. Isolated RNA was reverse transcribed into cDNA used as the sequencing template. The method was immunoSEQ multiplex PCR; TCRdb's version includes in-frame clones alone and lacks a portion of them. Of about 42,000 clones listed, about 71% are singletons. This sample is part of a study of CD8+ T cells in alopecia areata. General study points: Affected scalp, especially in alopecia totalis/universalis, had a higher clonality than normal scalp did. Compared with mice, patients displayed less clear TCR sharing, possibly for HLA-related reasons.

This chain links TRBV29-1 with TRBJ2-7; D is perhaps TRBD1 or TRBD2 (5 bases each). This clonotype was obtained from a human donor with alopecia areata. The sample consisted of CD8+ T cells sorted from blood, taken at week 4, from a patient treated with tofacitinib. CDR3 amino acids: CSVQTGTAYEQYF. The CDR3, as DNA: TGCAGCGTCCAGACGGGGACGGCCTACGAGCAGTACTTC.